A single sample gave rise to the 22 T cell receptor beta chains below, sequenced in a study of blood T cell repertoires in COVID-19. Sequencing was performed with immunoSEQ multiplex PCR; in TCRdb, only in-frame clones are kept and a portion is missing. The top ten clones hold about a third of a sample with fewer than 45,000 clones, 70% to 90% of them seen once. Sequenced: peripheral blood. The receptors derive from a woman aged 80 or older with acute or convalescent COVID-19.

This clone was seen more than once but under ten times. The chain combines TRBV5-4 with TRBJ2-7, with D perhaps matching TRBD1 (5 bases). The CDR3 covers 15 residues. Germline V CDR1 and CDR2: SGHNT, YYREEE (reference sequence). Trimming cost V 4 bases and J 0 bases, with 14 bases left between them. CDR3 bases: TGTGCCAGCAGCCTTGCTAGGGGTCTCTCCTACGAGCAGTACTTC. Translation: CASSLARGLSYEQYF.

This chain links TRBV7-2 with TRBJ2-3; possible D gene TRBD1, 6 bases. With 5 bases removed from V and 1 base from J, the gap between germline ends came to 16 bases. CDR3 length: 16 amino acids. Germline V CDR1 and CDR2: SGHTA, FQGNSA. CDR3 amino acids: CASSLTGRGGTDTQYF. CDR3 DNA sequence: TGTGCCAGCAGCCTAACAGGGCGTGGAGGCACAGATACGCAGTATTTT.

The genes are TRBV9 and TRBJ2-5; 13 nucleotides agree with TRBD2. V lost 0 bases and J lost 3; bases outside the gene matches: 14. Germline CDR1 reads SGDLS; CDR2 reads YYNGEE. The CDR3 covers 20 residues. The CDR3 loop reads CASSVGPLSPTSGREETQYF. The CDR3 coding sequence is TGTGCCAGCAGCGTAGGTCCCCTCTCACCCACTAGCGGGAGGGAAGAGACCCAGTACTTC. Full variable domain (outside the CDR3, taken from reference TRBV9 and TRBJ2-5): DSGVTQTPKHLITATGQRVTLRCSPRSGDLSVYWYQQSLDQGLQFLIQYYNGEERAKGNILERFSAQQFPDLHSELNLSSLELGDSALYFCASSVGPLSPTSGREETQYFGPGTRLLVL.

V and J are TRBV24-1 and TRBJ1-1; D is unresolved. Per germline, CDR1 KGHDR and CDR2 SFDVKD. V was cut by 7 bases and J by 11 bases, with 19 bases left in between. CDR3 size: 13 residues. CDR3 in DNA: TGTGCCACCAGCTCGACTGGGAGGGAGGGTGCTTTCTTT. It yields the protein CATSSTGREGAFF.

The chain uses TRBV10-3 and TRBJ2-2; no clear D. The CDR3 extends over 15 amino acids. Looked up from germline, CDR1 is ENHRY and CDR2 is SYGVKD. Trimming removed 4 bases from V and 2 bases from J, with 11 bases in between. The CDR3 sequence: CAISGTLGNTGELFF. The CDR3 bases are TGTGCCATCAGTGGTACCCTAGGTAACACCGGGGAGCTGTTTTTT.

This CDR3 is CASSPPSGRIGDEQFF. The CDR3 bases are TGTGCCAGCTCACCACCTAGCGGGAGAATTGGGGATGAGCAGTTCTTC. V and J are TRBV18 and TRBJ2-1, with TRBD2 identical over 9 bases. The CDR3 loop spans 16 amino acids. The J segment lost 8 bases and the V segment lost 0 bases, leaving 8 bases of the junction unmatched. Germline V gives CDR1 KGHSH, CDR2 LQKENI.

This clone was counted once. The chain employs TRBV7-8 and TRBJ2-5; the match to TRBD2 covers 9 bases. V shed 5 bases and J 5 bases; nucleotides not matched to a gene: 24. Looked up from germline, CDR1 is SGHVS and CDR2 is FQNEAQ. The CDR3 is 20 amino acids. CDR3 nucleotides: TGTGCCAGCAGCCCAAGGCCGCCGACTAGCGGTTTTGAACTCCGGGAGACCCAGTACTTC. Amino acid sequence: CASSPRPPTSGFELRETQYF.

The chain employs TRBV5-1 and TRBJ2-1; 8 positions match TRBD2. This CDR3 is 13 amino acids long. Trimming removed 4 bases from V and 8 bases from J; junction bases left unmatched: 5. Germline V gene sequence: CDR1 SGHRS, CDR2 YFSETQ. In DNA, the CDR3 is TGCGCCAGCAGCGCTCCGGGAGGGGATGAGCAGTTCTTC. Its protein is CASSAPGGDEQFF.

This chain joins TRBV19 and TRBJ2-2; 9 nucleotides match TRBD2. Germline CDR1 LNHDA, CDR2 SQIVND (reference sequence). The CDR3 is 16 amino acids. V gave up 5 bases and J gave up 2 bases; unmatched junction bases: 6. The CDR3 region has the DNA TGTGCCAGTAGTGGATCTAGCGGGATAAACACCGGGGAGCTGTTTTTT. As protein: CASSGSSGINTGELFF.

The chain employs TRBV3-1 (or the pseudogene TRBV3-2) and TRBJ2-1; TRBD1 matches 7 bases. CDR3 length: 15 residues. Trimming took 3 bases from V and 2 from J; bases not matched to a gene: 4. Germline assignment: CDR1 LGHDT and CDR2 YNNKEL (reference sequence). CDR3 sequence: CASSHQGGPYNEQFF. CDR3 coding DNA: TGTGCCAGCAGCCATCAAGGGGGCCCCTACAATGAGCAGTTCTTC.

The rearrangement joins TRBV6-2 or TRBV6-3 to TRBJ2-3, with 12 positions matching TRBD2. Losses at the gene ends were 2 bases for V and 0 bases for J; bases not matched to a gene: 9. Germline V gives CDR1 MNHEY, CDR2 SVGEGT. The CDR3 consists of 19 residues. CDR3 sequence: CASSYALAGGFSSTDTQYF. The CDR3 DNA reads as TGTGCCAGCAGTTACGCACTAGCGGGAGGTTTTTCGAGCACAGATACGCAGTATTTT.

V is TRBV18 and J is TRBJ2-3, with D maybe TRBD1 (6 bases). Trimming pared 3 bases from V and 1 base from J, leaving 11 bases between. Per germline, CDR1 KGHSH and CDR2 LQKENI. The CDR3 spans 15 residues. This CDR3 reads CASSPWTAGTDTQYF. In DNA form, the CDR3 reads TGTGCCAGCTCACCGTGGACAGCTGGCACAGATACGCAGTATTTT.

The chain couples TRBV29-1 to TRBJ2-3; 13 nucleotides agree with TRBD2. J was trimmed by 1 base and V by 8 bases; bases with no gene match: 6. There are 15 residues in the CDR3. Germline CDR1 reads SQVTM; CDR2 reads ANQGSEA. The CDR3 DNA is TGCAGCCTTACCGGGACTAGCGGGGGCACAGATACGCAGTATTTT. Its protein product is CSLTGTSGGTDTQYF.

The chain employs TRBV19 and TRBJ1-4, with 7 bases that match TRBD1. V dropped 10 bases and J dropped 4; count of bases not matched to a gene: 15. The CDR3 extends over 16 amino acids. Germline V gene lookup returns CDR1 LNHDA and CDR2 SQIVND (reference sequence). The CDR3 region is CATGQAANLINEKLFF. CDR3 nucleotide sequence: TGTGCCACAGGACAGGCCGCAAACCTAATTAATGAAAAACTGTTTTTT.

V and J are TRBV27 and TRBJ2-2, with 7 bases fitting TRBD2. The V gene end was trimmed by 6 bases and the J gene end by 4 bases; junction bases not matched to a gene: 11. The CDR3 has 16 amino acids. Germline V gene lookup returns CDR1 MNHEY and CDR2 SMNVEV (reference sequence). The DNA of the CDR3 is TGTGCCAGCAGCCGCCAGATTAGCGGGCCCACCGGGGAGCTGTTTTTT. It codes for CASSRQISGPTGELFF.

The V call is TRBV7-2, the J call TRBJ2-3, with 9 bases fitting TRBD2. Losses at the gene ends were 3 bases for V and 4 bases for J; bases not matched to a gene: 8. This CDR3 is built from 16 residues. The germline CDR1 and CDR2 sequences are SGHTA and FQGNSA. CDR3 nucleotides: TGTGCCAGCAGCTTGGTGGCGGGAGGGCCGGCAGATACGCAGTATTTT. Translating gives CASSLVAGGPADTQYF.

V is TRBV6-6 and J is TRBJ1-5; 8 nucleotides agree with TRBD1. Losses at the gene ends were 4 bases for V and 7 bases for J; bases not matched to a gene: 6. Germline CDR1 MNHNY, CDR2 SVGAGI (reference sequence). CDR3 length: 14 amino acids. CDR3 sequence reads: CASSSQGARQPQHF. DNA for the CDR3: TGTGCCAGCAGTTCCCAGGGGGCTCGCCAGCCCCAGCATTTT.

V usage is TRBV28 and J usage is TRBJ2-5, with 9 bases identical to TRBD1. In germline, CDR1 is MDHEN, CDR2 SYDVKM. The CDR3 covers 16 residues. V lost 6 bases and J lost 4; bases outside the gene matches: 12. CDR3 coding DNA: TGTGCCAGCAGCACGGGACAGGGAAGCGGGACAGAGACCCAGTACTTC. It specifies CASSTGQGSGTETQYF.

The rearrangement joins TRBV28 to TRBJ2-7; TRBD1 matches at 8 bases. The V gene end was trimmed by 10 bases and the J gene end by 3 bases; junction bases not matched to a gene: 5. The germline CDR1 and CDR2 sequences are MDHEN and SYDVKM. This CDR3 has 12 residues. The DNA of the CDR3 is TGTGCCATTAACAGGGGGGTCTACGAGCAGTACTTC. Translated: CAINRGVYEQYF.

The chain joins TRBV5-8 to TRBJ2-5; 13 bases map to TRBD2. The J segment lost 1 base and the V segment lost 4 bases, leaving 4 bases of the junction unmatched. The CDR3 is 16 residues long. Germline V CDR1 and CDR2: SGHTS, YDEGEE. CDR3 region: CASSRGTSGIQETQYF. In DNA form, the CDR3 reads TGTGCCAGCAGCCGAGGGACTAGCGGGATCCAAGAGACCCAGTACTTC.

Concerning this clone: A far larger clone is one nucleotide away, so this likely arose from a read error. J is TRBJ2-1 and V is TRBV7-9; 11 bases agree with TRBD2. The germline gives CDR1 SEHNR, CDR2 FQNEAQ (reference sequence). V dropped 5 bases and J dropped 10; count of bases not matched to a gene: 4. The CDR3 loop spans 13 amino acids. The CDR3 DNA reads TGTGCCAGCAGCCCTGGGACTAGCGGAGAGCAGTTCTTC. It is translated as CASSPGTSGEQFF.

The chain links TRBV30 to TRBJ1-3; a weak D match, TRBD1 (6 bases). V was cut by 2 bases and J by 2 bases, with 13 bases left in between. The CDR3 has 15 residues. CDR1 is GTSNPN, CDR2 SVGIG, per germline (reference sequence). CDR3 DNA sequence: TGTGCCTGGAGTACTGGACAGCTCACTGGAAACACCATATATTTT. Translating gives CAWSTGQLTGNTIYF.